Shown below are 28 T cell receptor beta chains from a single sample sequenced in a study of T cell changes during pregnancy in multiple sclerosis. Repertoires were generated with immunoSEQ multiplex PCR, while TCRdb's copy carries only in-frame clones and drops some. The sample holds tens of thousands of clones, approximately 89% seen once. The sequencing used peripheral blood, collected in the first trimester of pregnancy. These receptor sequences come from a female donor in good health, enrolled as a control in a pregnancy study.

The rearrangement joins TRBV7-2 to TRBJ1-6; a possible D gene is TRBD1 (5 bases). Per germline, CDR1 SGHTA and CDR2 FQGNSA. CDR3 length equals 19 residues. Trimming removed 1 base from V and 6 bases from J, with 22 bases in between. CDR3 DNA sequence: TGTGCCAGCAGCTTAGTCAGGGCGTTCCGTTCGCCTTTTAATTCACCCCTCCACTTT. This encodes CASSLVRAFRSPFNSPLHF.

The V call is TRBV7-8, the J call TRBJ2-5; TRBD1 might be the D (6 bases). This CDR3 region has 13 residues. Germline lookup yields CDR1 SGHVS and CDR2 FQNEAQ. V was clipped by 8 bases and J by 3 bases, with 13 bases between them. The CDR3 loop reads CASGHDRKETQYF. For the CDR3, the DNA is TGTGCCAGCGGACATGACAGGAAAGAGACCCAGTACTTC.

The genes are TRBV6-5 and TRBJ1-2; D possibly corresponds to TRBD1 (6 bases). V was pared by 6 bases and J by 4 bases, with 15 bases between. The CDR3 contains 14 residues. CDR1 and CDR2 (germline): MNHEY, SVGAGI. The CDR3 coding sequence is TGTGCCAGCAGCCCTTGGACAGAGACCTATGGCTACACCTTC. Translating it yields CASSPWTETYGYTF.

CDR3 DNA sequence: TGTGCCAGCAGTTTCCAGCTAGCGGGGGGTCGCAATGAGCAGTTCTTC. Its protein product is CASSFQLAGGRNEQFF. V usage is TRBV28 and J usage is TRBJ2-1, with 11 bases aligning to TRBD2. V lost 3 bases and J lost 6; bases outside the gene matches: 7. The CDR3 length is 16 residues. The germline V gene encodes CDR1 MDHEN and CDR2 SYDVKM.

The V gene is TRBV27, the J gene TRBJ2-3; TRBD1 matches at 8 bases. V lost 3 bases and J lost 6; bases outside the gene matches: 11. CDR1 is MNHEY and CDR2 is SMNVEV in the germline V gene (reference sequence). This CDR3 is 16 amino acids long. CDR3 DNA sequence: TGTGCCAGCAGTTTGTCCCCCCGGACAGGGCGGGATACGCAGTATTTT. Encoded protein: CASSLSPRTGRDTQYF.

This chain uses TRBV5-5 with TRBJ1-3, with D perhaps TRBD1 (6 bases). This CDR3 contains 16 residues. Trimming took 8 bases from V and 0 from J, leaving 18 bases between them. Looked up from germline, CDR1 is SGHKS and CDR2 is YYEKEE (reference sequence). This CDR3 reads CASLLRWDTSGNTIYF. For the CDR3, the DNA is TGTGCCAGTCTTCTAAGGTGGGACACCTCTGGAAACACCATATATTTT.

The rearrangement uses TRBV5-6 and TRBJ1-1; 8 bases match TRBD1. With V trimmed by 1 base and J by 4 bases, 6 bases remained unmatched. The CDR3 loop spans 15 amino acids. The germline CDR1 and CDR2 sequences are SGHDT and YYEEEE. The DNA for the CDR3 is TGTGCCAGCAGCTTGTTTCAGGGGGCGCCCACTGAAGCTTTCTTT. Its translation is CASSLFQGAPTEAFF.

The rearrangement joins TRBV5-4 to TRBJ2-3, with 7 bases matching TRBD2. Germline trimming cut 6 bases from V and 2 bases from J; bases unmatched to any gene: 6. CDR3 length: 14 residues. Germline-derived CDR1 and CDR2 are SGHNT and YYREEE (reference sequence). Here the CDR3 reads CASTWEGYTDTQYF. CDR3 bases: TGTGCCAGCACCTGGGAGGGGTACACAGATACGCAGTATTTT.

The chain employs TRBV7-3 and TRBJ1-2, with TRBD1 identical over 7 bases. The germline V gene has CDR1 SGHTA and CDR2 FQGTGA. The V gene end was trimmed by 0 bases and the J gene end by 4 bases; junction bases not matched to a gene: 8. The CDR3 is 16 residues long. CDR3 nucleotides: TGTGCCAGCAGCTTAACCTACCGGGACAGCATCTATGGCTACACCTTC. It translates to CASSLTYRDSIYGYTF.

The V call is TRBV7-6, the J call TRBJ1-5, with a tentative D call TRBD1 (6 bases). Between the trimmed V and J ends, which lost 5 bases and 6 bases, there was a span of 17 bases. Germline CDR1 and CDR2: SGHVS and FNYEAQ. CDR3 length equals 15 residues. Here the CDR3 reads CASSPTGYLGQPQHF. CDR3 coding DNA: TGTGCCAGCAGCCCCACAGGGTACCTGGGTCAGCCCCAGCATTTT.

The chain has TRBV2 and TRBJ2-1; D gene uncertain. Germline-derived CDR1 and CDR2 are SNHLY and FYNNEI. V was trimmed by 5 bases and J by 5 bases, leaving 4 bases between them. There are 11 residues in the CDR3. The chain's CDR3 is CASSPDNEQFF. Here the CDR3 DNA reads TGTGCCAGCAGTCCTGACAATGAGCAGTTCTTC.

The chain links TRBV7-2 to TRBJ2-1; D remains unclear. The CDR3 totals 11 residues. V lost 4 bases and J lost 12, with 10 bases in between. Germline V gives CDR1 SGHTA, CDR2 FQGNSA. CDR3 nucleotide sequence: TGTGCCAGCAGCTCCAGCGCTCGGCAGTTCTTC. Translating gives CASSSSARQFF.

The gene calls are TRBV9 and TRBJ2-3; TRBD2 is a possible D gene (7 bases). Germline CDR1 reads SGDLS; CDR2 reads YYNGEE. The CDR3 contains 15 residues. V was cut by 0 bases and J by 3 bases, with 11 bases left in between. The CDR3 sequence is CASSVARGATDTQYF. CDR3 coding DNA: TGTGCCAGCAGCGTAGCTCGGGGGGCTACAGATACGCAGTATTTT. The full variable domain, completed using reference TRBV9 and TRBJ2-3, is DSGVTQTPKHLITATGQRVTLRCSPRSGDLSVYWYQQSLDQGLQFLIQYYNGEERAKGNILERFSAQQFPDLHSELNLSSLELGDSALYFCASSVARGATDTQYFGPGTRLTVL.

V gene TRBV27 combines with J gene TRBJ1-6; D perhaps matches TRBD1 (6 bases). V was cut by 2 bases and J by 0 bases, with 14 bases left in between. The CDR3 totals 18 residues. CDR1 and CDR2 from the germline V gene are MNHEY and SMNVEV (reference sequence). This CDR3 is CASSLMGAGDSYNSPLHF. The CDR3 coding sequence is TGTGCCAGCAGTTTAATGGGGGCGGGAGACTCCTATAATTCACCCCTCCACTTT.

The CDR3 reads CASSQDRGGSSPLHF. Written as DNA, the CDR3 is TGCGCCAGCAGCCAAGATAGGGGGGGAAGCTCACCCCTCCACTTT. The rearrangement joins TRBV4-3 to TRBJ1-6; TRBD1 is a possible D gene (6 bases). V gave up 0 bases and J gave up 10 bases, with 13 bases separating them. This CDR3 has 15 amino acids. Germline CDR1 reads LGHNA; CDR2 reads YSLEER.

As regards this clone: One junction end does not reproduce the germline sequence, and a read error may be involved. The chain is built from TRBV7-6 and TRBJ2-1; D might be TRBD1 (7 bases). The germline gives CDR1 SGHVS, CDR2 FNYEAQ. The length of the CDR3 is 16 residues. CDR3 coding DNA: TGTGCTAGCAGCTCACACAGGGGACTCTCCTACAATGAGCAGTTCTTC. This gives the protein CASSSHRGLSYNEQFF.

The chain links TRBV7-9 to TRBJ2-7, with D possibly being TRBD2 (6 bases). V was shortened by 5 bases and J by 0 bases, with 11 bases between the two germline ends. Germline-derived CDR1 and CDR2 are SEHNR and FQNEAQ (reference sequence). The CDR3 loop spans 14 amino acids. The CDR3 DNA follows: TGTGCCAGCAGCCCTAGCGCCCACTCCTACGAGCAGTACTTC. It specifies CASSPSAHSYEQYF.

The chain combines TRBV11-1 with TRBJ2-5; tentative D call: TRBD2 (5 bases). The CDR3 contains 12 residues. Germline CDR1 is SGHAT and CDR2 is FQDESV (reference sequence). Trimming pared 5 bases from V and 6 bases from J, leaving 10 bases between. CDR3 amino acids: CASSHSVQTQYF. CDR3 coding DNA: TGTGCCAGCAGCCATAGCGTACAGACCCAGTACTTC.

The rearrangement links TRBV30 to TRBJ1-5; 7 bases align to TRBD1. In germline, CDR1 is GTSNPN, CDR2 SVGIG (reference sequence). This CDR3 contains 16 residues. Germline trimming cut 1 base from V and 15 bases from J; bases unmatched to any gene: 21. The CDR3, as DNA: TGTGCCTGGAGTGGAAAATTTGGGACAGTGGGAGAATTCCCGCATTTT. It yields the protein CAWSGKFGTVGEFPHF.

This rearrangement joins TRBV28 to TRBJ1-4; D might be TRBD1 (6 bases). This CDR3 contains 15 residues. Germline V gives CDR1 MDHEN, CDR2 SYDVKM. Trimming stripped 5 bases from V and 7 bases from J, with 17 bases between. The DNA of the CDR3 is TGTGCCAGCAGTACAACCGGGACATTTCTTGAAAAACTGTTTTTT. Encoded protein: CASSTTGTFLEKLFF.

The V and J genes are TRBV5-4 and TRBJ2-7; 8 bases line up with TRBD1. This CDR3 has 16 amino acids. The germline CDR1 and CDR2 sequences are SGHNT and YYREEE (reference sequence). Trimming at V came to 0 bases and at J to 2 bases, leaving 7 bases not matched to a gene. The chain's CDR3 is CASSLEKDRGPYEQYF. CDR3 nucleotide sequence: TGTGCCAGCAGCTTGGAAAAAGACAGGGGCCCCTACGAGCAGTACTTC.

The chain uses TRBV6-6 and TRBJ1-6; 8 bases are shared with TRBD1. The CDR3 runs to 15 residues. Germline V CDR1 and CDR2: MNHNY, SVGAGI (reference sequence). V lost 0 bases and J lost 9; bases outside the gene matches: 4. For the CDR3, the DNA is TGTGCCAGCAGTTACTCCTCCGGGACAGGTTCACCCCTCCACTTT. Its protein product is CASSYSSGTGSPLHF.

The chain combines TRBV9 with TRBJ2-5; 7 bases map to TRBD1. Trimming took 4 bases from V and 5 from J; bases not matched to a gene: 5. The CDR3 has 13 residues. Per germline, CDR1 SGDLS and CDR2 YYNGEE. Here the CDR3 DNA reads TGTGCCAGCAGCTCCTCAGGGGGTGAGACCCAGTACTTC. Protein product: CASSSSGGETQYF.

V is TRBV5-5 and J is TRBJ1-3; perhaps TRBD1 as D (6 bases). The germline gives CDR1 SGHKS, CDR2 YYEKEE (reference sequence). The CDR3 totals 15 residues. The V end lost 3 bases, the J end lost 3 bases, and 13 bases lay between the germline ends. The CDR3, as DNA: TGTGCCAGCAGCTACGGGTCAGGGGTTGGAAACACCATATATTTT. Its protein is CASSYGSGVGNTIYF.

In nucleotides, the CDR3 is TGTGCCAGCAGCCGTTTTGGCGGGGACACAGATACGCAGTATTTT. Its translation is CASSRFGGDTDTQYF. The chain is built from TRBV13 and TRBJ2-3; tentatively, D is TRBD2 (6 bases). With 5 bases removed from V and 2 bases from J, the gap between germline ends came to 14 bases. The CDR3 has 15 amino acids. The germline V gene encodes CDR1 PRHDT and CDR2 FYEKMQ (reference sequence). Together with reference TRBV13 and TRBJ2-3, the CDR3 gives the full variable domain: AAGVIQSPRHLIKEKRETATLKCYPIPRHDTVYWYQQGPGQDPQFLISFYEKMQSDKGSIPDRFSAQQFSDYHSELNMSSLELGDSALYFCASSRFGGDTDTQYFGPGTRLTVL.

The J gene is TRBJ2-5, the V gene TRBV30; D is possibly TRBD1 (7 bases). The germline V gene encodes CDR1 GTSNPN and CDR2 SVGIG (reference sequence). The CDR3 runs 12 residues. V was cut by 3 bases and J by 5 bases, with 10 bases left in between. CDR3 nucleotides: TGTGCCTGGAGCCCAGGGGGGGAGACCCAGTACTTC. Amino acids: CAWSPGGETQYF. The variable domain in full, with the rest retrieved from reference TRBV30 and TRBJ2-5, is SQTIHQWPATLVQPVGSPLSLECTVEGTSNPNLYWYRQAAGRGLQLLFYSVGIGQISSEVPQNLSASRPQDRQFILSSKKLLLSDSGFYLCAWSPGGETQYFGPGTRLLVL.

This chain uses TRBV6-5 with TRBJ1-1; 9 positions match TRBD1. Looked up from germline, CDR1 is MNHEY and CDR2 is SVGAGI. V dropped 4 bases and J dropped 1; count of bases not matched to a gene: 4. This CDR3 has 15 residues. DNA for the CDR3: TGTGCCAGCAGTTCACAGGGGGCTGGGAACACTGAAGCTTTCTTT. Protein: CASSSQGAGNTEAFF.

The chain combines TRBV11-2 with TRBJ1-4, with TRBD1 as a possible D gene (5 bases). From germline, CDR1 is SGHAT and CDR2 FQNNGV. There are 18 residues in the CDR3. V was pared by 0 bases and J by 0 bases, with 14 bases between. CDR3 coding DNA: TGTGCCAGCAGCTTAGATCCAGGGAATGAAGCAACTAATGAAAAACTGTTTTTT. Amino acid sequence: CASSLDPGNEATNEKLFF.